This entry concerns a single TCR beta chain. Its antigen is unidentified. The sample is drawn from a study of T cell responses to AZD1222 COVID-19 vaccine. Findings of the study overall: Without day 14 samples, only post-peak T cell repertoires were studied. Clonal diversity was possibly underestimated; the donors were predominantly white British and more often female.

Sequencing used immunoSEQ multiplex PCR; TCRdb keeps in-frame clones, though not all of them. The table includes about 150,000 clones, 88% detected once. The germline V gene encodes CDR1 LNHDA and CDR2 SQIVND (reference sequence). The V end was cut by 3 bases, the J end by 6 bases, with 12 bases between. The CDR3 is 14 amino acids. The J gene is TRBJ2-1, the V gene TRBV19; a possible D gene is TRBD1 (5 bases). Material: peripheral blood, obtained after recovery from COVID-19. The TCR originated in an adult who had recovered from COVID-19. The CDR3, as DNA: TGTGCCAGTAGTATCGATCCAGGGCCCAATGAGCAGTTCTTC. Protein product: CASSIDPGPNEQFF. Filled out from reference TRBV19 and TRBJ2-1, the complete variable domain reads DGGITQSPKYLFRKEGQNVTLSCEQNLNHDAMYWYRQDPGQGLRLIYYSQIVNDFQKGDIAEGYSVSREKKESFPLTVTSAQKNPTAFYLCASSIDPGPNEQFFGPGTRLTVL.